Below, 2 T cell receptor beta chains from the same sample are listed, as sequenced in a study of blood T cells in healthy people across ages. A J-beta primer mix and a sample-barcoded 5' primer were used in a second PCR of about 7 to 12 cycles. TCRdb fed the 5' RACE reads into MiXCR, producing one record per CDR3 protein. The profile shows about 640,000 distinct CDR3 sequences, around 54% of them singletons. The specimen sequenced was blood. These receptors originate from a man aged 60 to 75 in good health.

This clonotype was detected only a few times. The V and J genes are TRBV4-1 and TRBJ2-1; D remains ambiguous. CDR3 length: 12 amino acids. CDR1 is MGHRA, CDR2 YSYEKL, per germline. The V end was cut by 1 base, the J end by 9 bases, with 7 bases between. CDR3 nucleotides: TGCGCCAGCAGCCAAGGAGGTTTTGAGCAGTTCTTC. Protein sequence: CASSQGGFEQFF.

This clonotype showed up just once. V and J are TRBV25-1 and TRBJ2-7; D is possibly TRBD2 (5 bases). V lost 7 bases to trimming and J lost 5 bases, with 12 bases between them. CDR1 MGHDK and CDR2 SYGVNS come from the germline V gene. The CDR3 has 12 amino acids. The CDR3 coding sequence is TGTGCCAGCAAAGAGGGAATACACGAGCAGTACTTC. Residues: CASKEGIHEQYF.